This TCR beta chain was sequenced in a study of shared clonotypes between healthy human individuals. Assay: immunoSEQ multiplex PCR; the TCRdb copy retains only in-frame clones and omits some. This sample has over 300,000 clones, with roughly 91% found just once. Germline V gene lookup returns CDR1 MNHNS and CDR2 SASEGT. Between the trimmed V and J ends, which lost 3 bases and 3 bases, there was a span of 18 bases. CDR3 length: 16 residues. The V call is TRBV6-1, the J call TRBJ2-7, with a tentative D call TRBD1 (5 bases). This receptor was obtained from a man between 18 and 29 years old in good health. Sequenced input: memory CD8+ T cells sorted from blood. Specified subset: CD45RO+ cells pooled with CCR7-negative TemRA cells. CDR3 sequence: CASSEIMGPSGYEQYF. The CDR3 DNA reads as TGTGCCAGCAGTGAGATTATGGGGCCTTCGGGCTACGAGCAGTACTTC.